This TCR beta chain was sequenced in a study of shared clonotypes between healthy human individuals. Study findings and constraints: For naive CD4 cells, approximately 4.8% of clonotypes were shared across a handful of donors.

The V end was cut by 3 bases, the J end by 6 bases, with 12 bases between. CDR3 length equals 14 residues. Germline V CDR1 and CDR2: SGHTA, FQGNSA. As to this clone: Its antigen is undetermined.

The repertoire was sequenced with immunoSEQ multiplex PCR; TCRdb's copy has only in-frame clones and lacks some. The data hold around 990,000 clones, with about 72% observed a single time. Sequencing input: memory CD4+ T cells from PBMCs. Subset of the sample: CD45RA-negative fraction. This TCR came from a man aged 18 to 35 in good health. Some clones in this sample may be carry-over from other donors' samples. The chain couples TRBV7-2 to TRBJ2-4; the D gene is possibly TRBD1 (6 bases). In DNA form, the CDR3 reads TGTGCCAGCAGCTTGGGGACACTGGCAAACATTCAGTACTTC. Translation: CASSLGTLANIQYF.